Each of the 22 T cell receptor beta chains below was sequenced from the same sample in a study of control samples from healthy donors and cancer patients. The protocol was immunoSEQ multiplex PCR, while the TCRdb copy is restricted to in-frame clones and leaves out a portion. This sample has around 110,000 clones, with around 87% found just once. The sequenced material came from PBMCs. Receptors were obtained from a woman in her fifties or sixties with colorectal cancer.

The V gene is TRBV7-6, the J gene TRBJ2-3; no reliable D call. Germline V gene sequence: CDR1 SGHVS, CDR2 FNYEAQ. The CDR3 length is 15 residues. V gave up 4 bases and J gave up 4 bases, with 15 bases separating them. CDR3 sequence (DNA): TGTGCCAGCAGCTCCTCTCGGGTAGTCGCAGATACGCAGTATTTT. Its translation is CASSSSRVVADTQYF.

This chain links TRBV28 with TRBJ1-4; TRBD1 matches 9 bases. V lost 6 bases and J lost 6; bases outside the gene matches: 8. In germline, CDR1 is MDHEN, CDR2 SYDVKM. This CDR3 comprises 15 residues. CDR3 loop: CASRGTGLLDEKLFF. In nucleotides, the CDR3 is TGTGCCAGCAGAGGGACAGGGCTTTTGGATGAAAAACTGTTTTTT.

A note on this clone: This sample includes further DNA sequences coding for the same CDR3. The genes are TRBV5-1 and TRBJ2-3; D is ambiguous. The CDR3 loop spans 13 amino acids. CDR1 and CDR2 (germline): SGHRS, YFSETQ. Deletions cut 0 bases from V and 5 bases from J, with 7 bases between. The CDR3 loop reads CASSLEAVDTQYF. CDR3 nucleotides: TGCGCCAGCAGCTTGGAGGCCGTAGATACGCAGTATTTT.

This sequence joins TRBV30 and TRBJ1-5; D may be TRBD1 (5 bases). Germline lookup yields CDR1 GTSNPN and CDR2 SVGIG (reference sequence). V dropped 1 base and J dropped 2 bases, with 9 bases sitting between them. This CDR3 spans 14 amino acids. CDR3 amino acids: CAWSEGAGNQPQHF. In DNA form, the CDR3 reads TGTGCCTGGAGTGAAGGGGCCGGCAATCAGCCCCAGCATTTT.

Comments on this clone: At the DNA level, this CDR3 is encoded by other sequences in the same sample as well. J is TRBJ2-1 and V is TRBV5-1, with TRBD2 matching 11 bases. CDR3 size: 18 residues. Germline V lookup: CDR1 SGHRS, CDR2 YFSETQ. With V trimmed by 5 bases and J by 0 bases, 10 bases remained unmatched. The CDR3 is CASSTGLADLSSYNEQFF. The CDR3 nucleotides are TGCGCCAGCAGTACGGGACTAGCGGACCTGAGCTCCTACAATGAGCAGTTCTTC. Supplemented by reference TRBV5-1 and TRBJ2-1, the full variable domain reads KAGVTQTPRYLIKTRGQQVTLSCSPISGHRSVSWYQQTPGQGLQFLFEYFSETQRNKGNFPGRFSGRQFSNSRSEMNVSTLELGDSALYLCASSTGLADLSSYNEQFFGPGTRLTVL.

The genes are TRBV12-3 or TRBV12-4 and TRBJ2-1; D gene uncertain. CDR3 size: 11 residues. The V end lost 1 base, the J end lost 9 bases, and 4 bases lay between the germline ends. The CDR3 loop reads CASSLEVEQFF. As DNA, the CDR3 is TGTGCCAGCAGTTTAGAGGTTGAGCAGTTCTTC.

To note about this clone: Different DNA sequences within this sample yield the same CDR3. V is TRBV27 and J is TRBJ1-5; D gene ambiguous. The germline V gene encodes CDR1 MNHEY and CDR2 SMNVEV (reference sequence). This CDR3 has 14 amino acids. With 2 bases removed from V and 0 bases from J, the gap between germline ends came to 5 bases. The CDR3 coding sequence is TGTGCCAGCAGTTTAGGTTATAGCAATCAGCCCCAGCATTTT. Protein product: CASSLGYSNQPQHF.

This clone came up once. The chain couples TRBV19 to TRBJ2-6; possible D gene TRBD1, 6 bases. CDR1 LNHDA and CDR2 SQIVND come from the germline V gene (reference sequence). Trimming shortened V by 4 bases and J by 4 bases, and 11 bases separated the two germline ends. CDR3 length: 15 residues. The CDR3 DNA reads TGTGCCAGTAGTAATCACAGGGCCGGGGCCAACGTCCTGACTTTC. Translation gives CASSNHRAGANVLTF.

This sequence joins TRBV13 and TRBJ1-2, with TRBD1 matching over 8 bases. Germline assignment: CDR1 PRHDT and CDR2 FYEKMQ (reference sequence). The CDR3 loop spans 16 amino acids. Trimming cost V 1 base and J 4 bases; bases outside gene matches: 8. For the CDR3, the DNA is TGTGCCAGCAGCTTAGCCGGGACAGGAGGAGGCTATGGCTACACCTTC. Translated, it gives CASSLAGTGGGYGYTF.

The chain uses TRBV11-2 and TRBJ1-2; D may be TRBD1 (5 bases). The CDR3 has 16 amino acids. Germline values: CDR1 SGHAT, CDR2 FQNNGV. V lost 5 bases, J lost 8 bases, and 24 bases lay in between. This CDR3 is CASSQTGTARVVGYTF. The CDR3 DNA reads as TGTGCCAGCAGCCAAACCGGGACCGCGAGGGTTGTAGGCTACACCTTC.

The chain couples TRBV2 to TRBJ2-2; maybe TRBD1 (5 bases). Trimming took 4 bases from V and 6 from J, leaving 9 bases between them. The CDR3 extends over 13 amino acids. Per germline, CDR1 SNHLY and CDR2 FYNNEI. In DNA, the CDR3 is TGTGCCAGCAGTGGCAGGGTCTCCGGGGAGCTGTTTTTT. Protein: CASSGRVSGELFF.

This chain joins TRBV7-3 and TRBJ2-3; D may correspond to TRBD1 or TRBD2 (5 bases each). Germline V CDR1 and CDR2: SGHTA, FQGTGA. This CDR3 spans 14 amino acids. V lost 4 bases, J lost 2 bases, and 10 bases lay in between. CDR3 bases: TGTGCCAGCAGCTCCGGGGCTGACACAGATACGCAGTATTTT. This gives the protein CASSSGADTDTQYF.

CDR3 residues: CASSLGTGYGYTF. CDR3 nucleotides: TGTGCCAGCAGCTTAGGGACAGGCTATGGCTACACCTTC. The rearrangement joins TRBV7-2 to TRBJ1-2; 7 bases agree with TRBD1. The germline V gene encodes CDR1 SGHTA and CDR2 FQGNSA. V dropped 1 base and J dropped 4; count of bases not matched to a gene: 0. This CDR3 is 13 amino acids long.

The chain has TRBV27 and TRBJ1-2, with D possibly matching TRBD1 (5 bases). The CDR3 runs to 15 residues. The germline V and J ends were trimmed by 8 bases and 0 bases, with 16 bases remaining between them. CDR1 is MNHEY and CDR2 is SMNVEV in the germline V gene (reference sequence). The CDR3 bases are TGTGCCAGCCAGGGTTTGGGGGGGGCTAACTATGGCTACACCTTC. Encoded protein: CASQGLGGANYGYTF.

This chain joins TRBV9 and TRBJ2-7, with D unresolved. Germline CDR1 SGDLS, CDR2 YYNGEE. The CDR3 runs to 15 residues. V gave up 0 bases and J gave up 0 bases, with 10 bases separating them. The CDR3 coding sequence is TGTGCCAGCAGCGTAGGAGTCCTTAGCTCCTACGAGCAGTACTTC. Translation gives CASSVGVLSSYEQYF.

The chain combines TRBV30 with TRBJ2-2; D unresolved. V was cut by 3 bases and J by 5 bases, with 7 bases left in between. CDR3 length equals 12 residues. CDR1 GTSNPN and CDR2 SVGIG come from the germline V gene (reference sequence). The CDR3 sequence is CAWSRRTGELFF. CDR3 in DNA: TGTGCCTGGAGCCGGCGAACCGGGGAGCTGTTTTTT.

The chain recombines TRBV5-1 with TRBJ2-1; tentatively, D is TRBD2 (5 bases). Germline V gene sequence: CDR1 SGHRS, CDR2 YFSETQ. V lost 2 bases and J lost 0, with 9 bases in between. The length of the CDR3 is 15 residues. CDR3 in amino acids: CASSLSGVSYNEQFF. For the CDR3, the DNA is TGCGCCAGCAGCTTAAGCGGCGTCTCCTACAATGAGCAGTTCTTC. Full variable domain (missing parts from reference TRBV5-1 and TRBJ2-1): KAGVTQTPRYLIKTRGQQVTLSCSPISGHRSVSWYQQTPGQGLQFLFEYFSETQRNKGNFPGRFSGRQFSNSRSEMNVSTLELGDSALYLCASSLSGVSYNEQFFGPGTRLTVL.

The DNA of the CDR3 is TGCGCCAGCAGTGAGTCTACCGGAGGGGAGCTGTTTTTT. Translating it yields CASSESTGGELFF. The V gene is TRBV10-2, the J gene TRBJ2-2; D gene unclear. CDR1 and CDR2 from the germline V gene are WSHSY and SAAADI. Trimming left V 0 bases short and J 8 bases short, with 7 bases between. CDR3 size: 13 residues.

This chain connects TRBV10-3 to TRBJ1-1; the D gene is possibly TRBD1 (5 bases). V lost 3 bases to trimming and J lost 5 bases, with 16 bases between them. The CDR3 runs to 15 residues. Germline CDR1 ENHRY, CDR2 SYGVKD. The chain's CDR3 is CAISDPGGGETEAFF. The CDR3 bases are TGTGCCATCAGTGATCCGGGGGGAGGGGAGACTGAAGCTTTCTTT.

The chain combines TRBV2 with TRBJ2-2; 7 nucleotides align to TRBD1. With 3 bases clipped from V and 3 bases from J, the junction kept 7 bases outside the gene matches. Germline-derived CDR1 and CDR2 are SNHLY and FYNNEI. CDR3 size: 16 residues. The CDR3 here is CASSERQGSHTGELFF. The CDR3 bases are TGTGCCAGCAGTGAGCGACAGGGATCGCACACCGGGGAGCTGTTTTTT. The whole variable domain, filled in from reference TRBV2 and TRBJ2-2, reads EPEVTQTPSHQVTQMGQEVILRCVPISNHLYFYWYRQILGQKVEFLVSFYNNEISEKSEIFDDQFSVERPDGSNFTLKIRSTKLEDSAMYFCASSERQGSHTGELFFGEGSRLTVL.

This sequence joins TRBV10-3 and TRBJ1-5; D unclear. CDR1 ENHRY and CDR2 SYGVKD come from the germline V gene. This CDR3 comprises 13 residues. With 3 bases removed from V and 4 bases from J, the gap between germline ends came to 7 bases. DNA of the CDR3: TGTGCCATCAGTGATACTGAAAATCAGCCCCAGCATTTT. Amino acid sequence: CAISDTENQPQHF.

The V call is TRBV28, the J call TRBJ1-4; D gene uncertain. In germline, CDR1 is MDHEN, CDR2 SYDVKM. This CDR3 region has 16 residues. V was cut by 7 bases and J by 0 bases, with 15 bases left in between. CDR3 residues: CASTPSRVPTNEKLFF. The CDR3 DNA reads TGTGCCAGCACCCCCTCCCGGGTGCCAACTAATGAAAAACTGTTTTTT.